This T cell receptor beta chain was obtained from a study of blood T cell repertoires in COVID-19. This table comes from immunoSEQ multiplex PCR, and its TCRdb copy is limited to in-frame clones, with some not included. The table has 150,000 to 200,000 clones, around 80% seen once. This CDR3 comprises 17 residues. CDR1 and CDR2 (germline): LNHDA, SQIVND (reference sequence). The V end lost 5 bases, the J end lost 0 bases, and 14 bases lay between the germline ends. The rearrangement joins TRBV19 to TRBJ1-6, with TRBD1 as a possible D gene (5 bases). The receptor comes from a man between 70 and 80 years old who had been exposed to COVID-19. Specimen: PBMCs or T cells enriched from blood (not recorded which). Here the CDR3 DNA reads TGTGCCAGTAGTGATTCATCAGGGATCTCCTATAATTCACCCCTCCACTTT. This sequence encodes CASSDSSGISYNSPLHF.